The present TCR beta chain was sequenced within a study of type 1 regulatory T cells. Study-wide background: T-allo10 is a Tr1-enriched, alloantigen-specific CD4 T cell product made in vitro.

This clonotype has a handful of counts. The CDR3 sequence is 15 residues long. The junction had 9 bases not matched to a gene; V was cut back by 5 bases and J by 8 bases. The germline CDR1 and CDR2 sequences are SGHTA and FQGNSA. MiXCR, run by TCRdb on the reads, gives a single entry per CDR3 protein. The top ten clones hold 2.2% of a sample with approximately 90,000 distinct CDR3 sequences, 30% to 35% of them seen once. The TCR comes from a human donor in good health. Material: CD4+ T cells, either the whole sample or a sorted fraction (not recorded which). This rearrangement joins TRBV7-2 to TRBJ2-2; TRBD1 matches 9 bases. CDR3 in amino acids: CASSLVQGAAGELFF. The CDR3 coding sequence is TGTGCCAGCAGCCTTGTACAGGGGGCGGCGGGGGAGCTGTTTTTT.